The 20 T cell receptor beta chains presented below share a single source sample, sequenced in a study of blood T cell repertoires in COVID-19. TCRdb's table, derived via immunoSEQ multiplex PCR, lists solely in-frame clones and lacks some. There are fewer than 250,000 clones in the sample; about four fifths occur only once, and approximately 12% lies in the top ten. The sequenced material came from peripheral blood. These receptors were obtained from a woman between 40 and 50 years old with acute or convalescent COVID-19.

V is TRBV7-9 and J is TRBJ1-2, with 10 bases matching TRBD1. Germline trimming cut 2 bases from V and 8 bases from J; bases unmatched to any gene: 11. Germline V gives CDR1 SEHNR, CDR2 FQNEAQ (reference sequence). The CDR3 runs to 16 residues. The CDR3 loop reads CASSLLNGQGDIGYTF. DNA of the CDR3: TGTGCCAGCAGCTTATTAAACGGACAGGGGGATATAGGCTACACCTTC. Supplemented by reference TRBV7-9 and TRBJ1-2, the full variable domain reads DTGVSQNPRHKITKRGQNVTFRCDPISEHNRLYWYRQTLGQGPEFLTYFQNEAQLEKSRLLSDRFSAERPKGSFSTLEIQRTEQGDSAMYLCASSLLNGQGDIGYTFGSGTRLTVV.

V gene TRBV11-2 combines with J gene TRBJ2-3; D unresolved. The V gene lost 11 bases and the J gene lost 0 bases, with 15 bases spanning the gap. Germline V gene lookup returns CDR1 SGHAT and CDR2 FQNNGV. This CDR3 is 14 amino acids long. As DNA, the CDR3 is TGTGCCGGTGTATCGCGGCCTAGCACAGATACGCAGTATTTT. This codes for CAGVSRPSTDTQYF. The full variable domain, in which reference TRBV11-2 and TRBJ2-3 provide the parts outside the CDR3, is EAGVAQSPRYKIIEKRQSVAFWCNPISGHATLYWYQQILGQGPKLLIQFQNNGVVDDSQLPKDRFSAERLKGVDSTLKIQPAKLEDSAVYLCAGVSRPSTDTQYFGPGTRLTVL.

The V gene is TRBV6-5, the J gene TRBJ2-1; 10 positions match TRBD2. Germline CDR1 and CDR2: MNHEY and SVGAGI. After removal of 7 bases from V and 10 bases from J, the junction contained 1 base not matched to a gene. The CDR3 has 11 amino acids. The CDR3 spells CASTGLAEQFF. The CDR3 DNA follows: TGTGCCAGCACGGGACTAGCGGAGCAGTTCTTC.

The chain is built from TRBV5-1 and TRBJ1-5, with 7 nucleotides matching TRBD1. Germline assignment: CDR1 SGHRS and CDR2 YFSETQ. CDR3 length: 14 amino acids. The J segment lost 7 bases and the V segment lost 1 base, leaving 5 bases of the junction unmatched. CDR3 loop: CASSLNTGEQPQHF. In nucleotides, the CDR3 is TGCGCCAGCAGCTTGAACACAGGGGAGCAGCCCCAGCATTTT.

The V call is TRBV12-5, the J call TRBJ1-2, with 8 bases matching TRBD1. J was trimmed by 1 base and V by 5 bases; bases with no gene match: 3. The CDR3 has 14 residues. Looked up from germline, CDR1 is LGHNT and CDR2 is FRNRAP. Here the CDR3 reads CASGPTGGNYGYTF. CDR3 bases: TGTGCTAGTGGTCCAACAGGGGGTAACTATGGCTACACCTTC.

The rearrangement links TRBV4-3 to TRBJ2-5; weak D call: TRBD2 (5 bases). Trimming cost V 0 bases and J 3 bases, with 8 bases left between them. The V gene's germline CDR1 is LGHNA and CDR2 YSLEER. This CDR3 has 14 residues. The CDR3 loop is CASSQEVTKETQYF. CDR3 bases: TGCGCCAGCAGCCAAGAAGTGACTAAAGAGACCCAGTACTTC.

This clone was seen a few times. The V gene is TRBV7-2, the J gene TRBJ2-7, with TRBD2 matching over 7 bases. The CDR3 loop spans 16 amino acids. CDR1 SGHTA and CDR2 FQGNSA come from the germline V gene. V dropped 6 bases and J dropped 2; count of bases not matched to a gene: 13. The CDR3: CASRSGGDLGTYEQYF. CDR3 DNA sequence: TGTGCCAGCAGGTCGGGGGGAGATCTGGGGACCTACGAGCAGTACTTC.

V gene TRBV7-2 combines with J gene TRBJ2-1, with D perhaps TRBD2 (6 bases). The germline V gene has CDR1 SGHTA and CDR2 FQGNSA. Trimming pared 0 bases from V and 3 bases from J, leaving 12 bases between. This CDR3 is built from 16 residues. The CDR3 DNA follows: TGTGCCAGCAGCTTAGCCGGGACTTCCCTCTACAATGAGCAGTTCTTC. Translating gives CASSLAGTSLYNEQFF.

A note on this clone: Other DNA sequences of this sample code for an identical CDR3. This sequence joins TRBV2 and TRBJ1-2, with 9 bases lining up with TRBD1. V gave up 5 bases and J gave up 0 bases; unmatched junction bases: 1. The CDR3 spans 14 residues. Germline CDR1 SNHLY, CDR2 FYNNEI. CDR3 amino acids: CASSRQGANYGYTF. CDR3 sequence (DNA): TGTGCCAGCAGTAGACAGGGGGCTAACTATGGCTACACCTTC.

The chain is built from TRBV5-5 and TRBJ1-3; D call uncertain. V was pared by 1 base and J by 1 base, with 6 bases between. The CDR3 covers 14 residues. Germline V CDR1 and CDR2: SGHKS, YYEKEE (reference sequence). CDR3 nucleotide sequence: TGTGCCAGCAGCTTGACGGGGTCTGGAAACACCATATATTTT. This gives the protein CASSLTGSGNTIYF.

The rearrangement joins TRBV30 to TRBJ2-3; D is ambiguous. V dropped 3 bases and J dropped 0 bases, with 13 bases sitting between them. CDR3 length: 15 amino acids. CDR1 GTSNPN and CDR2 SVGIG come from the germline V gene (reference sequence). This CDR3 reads CAWSDTYSSTDTQYF. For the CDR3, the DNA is TGTGCCTGGAGCGACACATACTCTAGCACAGATACGCAGTATTTT.

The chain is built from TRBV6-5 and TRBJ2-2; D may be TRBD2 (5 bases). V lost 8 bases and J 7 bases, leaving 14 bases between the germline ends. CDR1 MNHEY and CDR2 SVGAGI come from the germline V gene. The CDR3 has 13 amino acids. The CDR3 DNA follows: TGTGCCAGCCCCCAGGCACGGGGCGGGGAGCTGTTTTTT. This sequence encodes CASPQARGGELFF.

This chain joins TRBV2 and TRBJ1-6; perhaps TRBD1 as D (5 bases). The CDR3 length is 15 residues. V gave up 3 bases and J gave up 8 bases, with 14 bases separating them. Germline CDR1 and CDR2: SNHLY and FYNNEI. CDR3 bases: TGTGCCAGCAGTGAGTCGGACGGGGGTTATTCACCCCTCCACTTT. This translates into CASSESDGGYSPLHF.

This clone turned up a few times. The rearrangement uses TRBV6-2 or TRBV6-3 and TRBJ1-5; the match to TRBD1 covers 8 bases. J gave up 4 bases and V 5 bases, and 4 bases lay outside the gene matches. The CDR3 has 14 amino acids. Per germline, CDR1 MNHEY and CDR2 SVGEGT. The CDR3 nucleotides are TGTGCCAGCAGTCTTTACAGGGGGAATCAGCCCCAGCATTTT. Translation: CASSLYRGNQPQHF.

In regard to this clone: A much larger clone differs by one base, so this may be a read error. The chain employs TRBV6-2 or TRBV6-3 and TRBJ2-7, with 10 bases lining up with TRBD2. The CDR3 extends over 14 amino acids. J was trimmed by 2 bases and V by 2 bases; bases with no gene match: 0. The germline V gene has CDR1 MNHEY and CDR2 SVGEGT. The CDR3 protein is CASSYTSGAYEQYF. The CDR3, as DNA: TGTGCCAGCAGTTACACTAGCGGGGCCTACGAGCAGTACTTC.

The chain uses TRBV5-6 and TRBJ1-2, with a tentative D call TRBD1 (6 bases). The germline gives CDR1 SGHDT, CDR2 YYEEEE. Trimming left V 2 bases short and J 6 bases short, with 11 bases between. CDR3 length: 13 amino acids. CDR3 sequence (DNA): TGTGCCAGCAGCTTAGGGACAATGGATGGCTACACCTTC. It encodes CASSLGTMDGYTF.

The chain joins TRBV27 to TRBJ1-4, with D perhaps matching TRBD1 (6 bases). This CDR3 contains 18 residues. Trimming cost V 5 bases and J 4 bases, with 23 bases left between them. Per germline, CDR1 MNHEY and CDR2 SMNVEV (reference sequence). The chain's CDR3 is CASSTTGSGVRVNEKLFF. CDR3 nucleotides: TGTGCCAGCAGTACTACAGGGAGCGGGGTTAGGGTTAATGAAAAACTGTTTTTT. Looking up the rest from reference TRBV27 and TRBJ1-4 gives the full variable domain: EAQVTQNPRYLITVTGKKLTVTCSQNMNHEYMSWYRQDPGLGLRQIYYSMNVEVTDKGDVPEGYKVSRKEKRNFPLILESPSPNQTSLYFCASSTTGSGVRVNEKLFFGSGTQLSVL.

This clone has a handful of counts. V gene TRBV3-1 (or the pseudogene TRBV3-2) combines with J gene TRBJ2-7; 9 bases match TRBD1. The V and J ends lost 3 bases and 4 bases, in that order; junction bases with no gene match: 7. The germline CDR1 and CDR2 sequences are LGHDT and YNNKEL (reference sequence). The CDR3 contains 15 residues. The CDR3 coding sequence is TGTGCCAGCAGCCAGAACCCGACAGGGGGATACGAGCAGTACTTC. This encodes CASSQNPTGGYEQYF.

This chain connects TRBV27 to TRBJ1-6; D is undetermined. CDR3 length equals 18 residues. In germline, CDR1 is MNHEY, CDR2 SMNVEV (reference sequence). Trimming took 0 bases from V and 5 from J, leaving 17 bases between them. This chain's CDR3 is CASSLSVGGISHNSPLHF. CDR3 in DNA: TGTGCCAGCAGTTTATCGGTTGGAGGGATCAGTCATAATTCACCCCTCCACTTT.

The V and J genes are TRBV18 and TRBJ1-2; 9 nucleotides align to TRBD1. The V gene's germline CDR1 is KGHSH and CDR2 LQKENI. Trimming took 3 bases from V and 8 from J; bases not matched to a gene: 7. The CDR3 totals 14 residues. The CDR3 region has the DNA TGTGCCAGCTCACCCGGGACAGGGTCGGAGGGCTACACCTTC. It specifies CASSPGTGSEGYTF. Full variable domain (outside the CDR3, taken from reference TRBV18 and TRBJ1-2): NAGVMQNPRHLVRRRGQEARLRCSPMKGHSHVYWYRQLPEEGLKFMVYLQKENIIDESGMPKERFSAEFPKEGPSILRIQQVVRGDSAAYFCASSPGTGSEGYTFGSGTRLTVV.